The present T cell receptor beta chain was sequenced within a study of identical twins. Overall study findings and caveats: Weaker excess twin sharing was observed in beta out-of-frame sequences. Monozygotic twins shared more out-of-frame TCR alpha than recombination models predicted.

TCRdb reprocessed the 5' RACE reads with MiXCR, giving one entry per CDR3 protein. The repertoire has around 1.7 million distinct CDR3 sequences, about 32% of them found once; the top ten carry more than 0.25%. This clonotype showed up just a few times. The antigen is undetermined. The sequence came from a newborn girl in good health. Sequencing was done on a sample of cord blood.

CDR3: CASRGFAGAEGSYNEQYF. The CDR3 region has the DNA TGCGCCAGCCGTGGCTTTGCGGGGGCCGAAGGCTCCTACAATGAGCAGTACTTC. The chain couples TRBV4-1 to TRBJ2-1; weak D call: TRBD2 (7 bases). Near its end, the DNA agrees better with TRBJ2-7, so the J call may be wrong. The CDR3 sequence is 18 residues long. From germline, CDR1 is MGHRA and CDR2 YSYEKL.